This TCR beta chain appears in the sequencing data of a study of blood T cell repertoires in COVID-19. Study as a whole: There were acute and convalescent COVID-19 samples, and they came from the United States, Italy and Spain. From T cells, B-cell-depleted T cells, or PBMCs came the material, which was cDNA or gDNA.

The V and J ends lost 2 bases and 8 bases respectively, with 15 bases between them. CDR1 SGHTA and CDR2 FQGNSA come from the germline V gene. This CDR3 contains 14 residues. Original analysis: The assay estimated nucleated cells by amplifying reference gene primers. The data were produced by immunoSEQ multiplex PCR, yet TCRdb's version contains in-frame clones alone and is incomplete. D and trimming come from the DNA, and the V and J calls and clone size come from that table. The sample contains 310,000 or so clones, about 83% of which appear only once. This TCR was recovered from a woman between 50 and 59 years old with acute or convalescent COVID-19. This chain uses TRBV7-2 with TRBJ1-2, with D possibly being TRBD1 (6 bases). Sequenced: peripheral blood. The CDR3 region is CASSLRQGNSGYTF. In nucleotides, the CDR3 is TGTGCCAGCAGCTTACGGCAGGGGAATAGCGGCTACACCTTC.